This TCR beta chain was captured by sequencing in a study of blood T cells in healthy people across ages. A remark on this clonotype: Its antigen is undetermined.

Overall study findings and caveats: Estimates drawn from one million T cells were deemed to understate diversity. Higher diversity and more naive CD4+ cells were features of long-lived donors, compared to aged donors.

CDR3 length: 14 residues. CDR1 and CDR2 (germline): DFQATT, SNEGSKA (reference sequence). The V segment lost 6 bases and the J segment 7 bases; nucleotides outside the gene matches: 6. A sample-barcoded 5' primer and a J-beta primer mix were used in a second PCR of about 7 to 11 cycles. TCRdb itself ran the 5' RACE reads through MiXCR, one entry per CDR3 protein. The table has 1.5 million to 2 million distinct CDR3 sequences, about 28% seen once. The J gene is TRBJ1-4, the V gene TRBV20-1; 12 bases match TRBD1. The TCR originated in a woman in her 30s in good health. The sequencing input was blood. CDR3 nucleotide sequence: TGCAGTGCAGAACCGGGACAGGGGGCTGAAAAACTGTTTTTT. This gives the protein CSAEPGQGAEKLFF.